These 30 T cell receptor beta chains originate from one sample sequenced in a study of cytomegalovirus exposure and HLA in healthy donors. PCR was performed using 60 Vbeta and 13 Jbeta primers. Using immunoSEQ multiplex PCR, the repertoire was profiled, and TCRdb retains in-frame clones only, with some absent. The table for this sample gives about 160,000 clones. Sample: PBMCs. The receptors originated from a woman in her sixties in good health and CMV-seronegative.

This sequence joins TRBV7-2 and TRBJ2-2; D is possibly TRBD2 (6 bases). The V end was cut by 1 base, the J end by 0 bases, with 9 bases between. Germline CDR1 SGHTA, CDR2 FQGNSA. This CDR3 is built from 16 residues. CDR3 amino acids: CASSLVVAANTGELFF. The DNA for the CDR3 is TGTGCCAGCAGCTTAGTCGTAGCGGCGAACACCGGGGAGCTGTTTTTT.

The chain employs TRBV5-1 and TRBJ1-1; 10 bases match TRBD1. The junction had 7 bases not matched to a gene; V was cut back by 0 bases and J by 5 bases. The CDR3 covers 16 residues. From germline, CDR1 is SGHRS and CDR2 YFSETQ. This CDR3 is CASSLEGDRGRTEAFF. CDR3 sequence (DNA): TGCGCCAGCAGCTTGGAAGGGGACAGGGGAAGGACTGAAGCTTTCTTT.

This rearrangement joins TRBV7-2 to TRBJ2-7; 7 nucleotides line up with TRBD1. The CDR3 totals 13 residues. V was pared by 5 bases and J by 6 bases, with 7 bases of the junction left unmatched. The germline V gene has CDR1 SGHTA and CDR2 FQGNSA. The CDR3 loop reads CASSLLGQVEQYF. The CDR3 nucleotides read TGTGCCAGCAGCCTACTCGGACAGGTCGAGCAGTACTTC.

The chain employs TRBV29-1 and TRBJ1-1, with D perhaps TRBD1 (5 bases). Looked up from germline, CDR1 is SQVTM and CDR2 is ANQGSEA. Between the trimmed V and J ends, which lost 4 bases and 5 bases, there was a span of 11 bases. This CDR3 contains 12 residues. CDR3 protein: CSVAGEWTEAFF. In DNA, the CDR3 is TGCAGCGTTGCGGGGGAGTGGACTGAAGCTTTCTTT.

V and J are TRBV11-1 and TRBJ1-1; D is possibly TRBD1 (5 bases). Trimming took 8 bases from V and 4 from J, leaving 8 bases between them. CDR1 is SGHAT, CDR2 FQDESV, per germline (reference sequence). The CDR3 spans 11 residues. CDR3: CASGGGTEAFF. CDR3 coding DNA: TGTGCCAGCGGGGGGGGCACTGAAGCTTTCTTT.

The DNA for the CDR3 is TGTGCCAGCAGCTTAGGGGACTCCTACTCCTACGAGCAGTACTTC. It is translated as CASSLGDSYSYEQYF. The rearrangement links TRBV7-9 to TRBJ2-7, with a weak D call TRBD2 (6 bases). Per the germline V gene, CDR1 is SEHNR and CDR2 is FQNEAQ (reference sequence). With 1 base removed from V and 0 bases from J, the gap between germline ends came to 10 bases. The CDR3 is made up of 15 amino acids.

A note on this clone: This specimen includes other DNA sequences encoding the same CDR3. The genes are TRBV2 and TRBJ2-5; a weak D match, TRBD2 (6 bases). Germline-derived CDR1 and CDR2 are SNHLY and FYNNEI. The CDR3 length is 13 residues. Deletions cut 4 bases from V and 5 bases from J, with 11 bases between. CDR3 loop: CASSVEGSETQYF. The CDR3 DNA reads TGTGCCAGCAGTGTGGAGGGGTCCGAGACCCAGTACTTC.

The chain is built from TRBV2 and TRBJ1-2; tentative D call: TRBD1 (6 bases). CDR1 and CDR2 from the germline V gene are SNHLY and FYNNEI. CDR3 size: 14 residues. V lost 5 bases to trimming and J lost 1 base, with 11 bases between them. This chain's CDR3 is CASSYRELNYGYTF. The CDR3 DNA sequence: TGTGCCAGCAGTTACAGGGAACTTAACTATGGCTACACCTTC.

The chain is built from TRBV20-1 and TRBJ1-1, with D hard to call. The CDR3 extends over 11 amino acids. CDR1 is DFQATT and CDR2 is SNEGSKA in the germline V gene (reference sequence). The germline V and J ends were trimmed by 6 bases and 5 bases, with 10 bases remaining between them. CDR3: CSAPGPTEAFF. In nucleotides, the CDR3 is TGCAGTGCCCCTGGGCCTACTGAAGCTTTCTTT.

The chain uses TRBV5-6 and TRBJ1-2; weak D call: TRBD1 (6 bases). The CDR3 contains 13 residues. The V gene's germline CDR1 is SGHDT and CDR2 YYEEEE. Trimming cost V 3 bases and J 2 bases, with 8 bases left between them. CDR3 sequence: CASSSQGNYGYTF. The DNA of the CDR3 is TGTGCCAGCAGCTCACAGGGAAACTATGGCTACACCTTC.

The chain employs TRBV7-7 and TRBJ2-2; a possible D gene is TRBD2 (6 bases). Deletions cut 1 base from V and 8 bases from J, with 11 bases between. This CDR3 spans 14 amino acids. Per the germline V gene, CDR1 is SSHAT and CDR2 is FNYEAQ (reference sequence). CDR3: CASSLDPGVGELFF. Written as DNA, the CDR3 is TGTGCCAGCAGCTTAGATCCGGGGGTAGGGGAGCTGTTTTTT.

The chain has TRBV5-1 and TRBJ2-7, with TRBD2 matching 8 bases. J lost 3 bases, V lost 0 bases, and 2 bases had no gene match. The CDR3 covers 14 residues. Looked up from germline, CDR1 is SGHRS and CDR2 is YFSETQ. The chain's CDR3 is CASSLGREGYEQYF. The CDR3 region has the DNA TGCGCCAGCAGCTTGGGTCGGGAGGGCTACGAGCAGTACTTC.

The CDR3 loop reads CASSQDEGDWQFF. The CDR3 region has the DNA TGTGCCAGCAGCCAAGATGAGGGGGATTGGCAGTTCTTC. The chain has TRBV4-2 and TRBJ2-1; TRBD1 might be the D (6 bases). There are 13 residues in the CDR3. The germline CDR1 and CDR2 sequences are LGHNA and YNFKEQ. Trimming removed 0 bases from V and 12 bases from J, with 12 bases in between.

The chain employs TRBV25-1 and TRBJ2-1; 11 bases align to TRBD2. After removal of 1 base from V and 4 bases from J, the junction contained 6 bases not matched to a gene. The germline V gene has CDR1 MGHDK and CDR2 SYGVNS. This CDR3 comprises 17 residues. The CDR3 is CASSELISGRAYNEQFF. Here the CDR3 DNA reads TGTGCCAGCAGTGAATTGATTAGCGGGAGGGCTTACAATGAGCAGTTCTTC.

The chain couples TRBV9 to TRBJ2-5, with D tentatively TRBD1 (5 bases). Trimming took 0 bases from V and 1 from J, leaving 16 bases between them. The germline V gene encodes CDR1 SGDLS and CDR2 YYNGEE. The length of the CDR3 is 17 residues. The CDR3 coding sequence is TGTGCCAGCAGCGTAGGGGGAAGGGGTTCGGCCCAAGAGACCCAGTACTTC. It yields the protein CASSVGGRGSAQETQYF.

The gene calls are TRBV5-1 and TRBJ2-7, with a tentative D call TRBD1 (5 bases). Germline V gives CDR1 SGHRS, CDR2 YFSETQ. The V end lost 0 bases, the J end lost 5 bases, and 18 bases lay between the germline ends. The CDR3 is 16 residues long. CDR3 bases: TGCGCCAGCAGCTTGGCGCTGGACATCCAAGGGGACGAGCAGTACTTC. This encodes CASSLALDIQGDEQYF. Full variable domain (rest looked up from reference TRBV5-1 and TRBJ2-7): KAGVTQTPRYLIKTRGQQVTLSCSPISGHRSVSWYQQTPGQGLQFLFEYFSETQRNKGNFPGRFSGRQFSNSRSEMNVSTLELGDSALYLCASSLALDIQGDEQYFGPGTRLTVT.

This sequence joins TRBV19 and TRBJ2-7; D gene ambiguous. The V gene's germline CDR1 is LNHDA and CDR2 SQIVND (reference sequence). CDR3 length: 18 amino acids. Trimming stripped 3 bases from V and 0 bases from J, with 21 bases between. In DNA form, the CDR3 reads TGTGCCAGTAGTATTAACCCCAATGCGAGGCCTAGCTCCTACGAGCAGTACTTC. The encoded protein is CASSINPNARPSSYEQYF.

This sequence joins TRBV7-9 and TRBJ1-4, with no clear D. In germline, CDR1 is SEHNR, CDR2 FQNEAQ (reference sequence). Trimming took 5 bases from V and 2 from J, leaving 9 bases between them. This CDR3 is 14 amino acids long. The DNA for the CDR3 is TGTGCCAGCAGCATTCAGTCGACTAATGAAAAACTGTTTTTT. Its translation: CASSIQSTNEKLFF.

CDR3 nucleotide sequence: TGTGCCAGTAGTATACCGTATAGGAGAGGGGGTAATCAGCCCCAGCATTTT. Its protein is CASSIPYRRGGNQPQHF. This chain connects TRBV19 to TRBJ1-5, with a weak D call TRBD1 (6 bases). The CDR3 is 17 amino acids. CDR1 is LNHDA, CDR2 SQIVND, per germline (reference sequence). V lost 2 bases, J lost 4 bases, and 18 bases lay in between.

The V and J genes are TRBV18 and TRBJ2-4, with 7 bases lining up with TRBD2. This CDR3 has 15 residues. Per the germline V gene, CDR1 is KGHSH and CDR2 is LQKENI. The J segment lost 9 bases and the V segment lost 0 bases, leaving 8 bases of the junction unmatched. For the CDR3, the DNA is TGTGCCAGCTCACCACCCGGGACTCCGGGGGGCATTCAGTACTTC. Protein: CASSPPGTPGGIQYF.

V usage is TRBV15 and J usage is TRBJ1-5, with 8 bases fitting TRBD1. Looked up from germline, CDR1 is LNHNV and CDR2 is YYDKDF (reference sequence). This CDR3 contains 18 residues. J was trimmed by 1 base and V by 5 bases; bases with no gene match: 13. CDR3 in amino acids: CATSLIWGRGLSNQPQHF. DNA of the CDR3: TGTGCCACCAGCTTGATCTGGGGCAGGGGGCTAAGCAATCAGCCCCAGCATTTT.

V is TRBV28 and J is TRBJ1-2; 7 positions agree with TRBD1. Germline CDR1 is MDHEN and CDR2 is SYDVKM. Trimming cost V 6 bases and J 7 bases; bases outside gene matches: 14. This CDR3 spans 15 amino acids. In DNA, the CDR3 is TGTGCCAGCAGGGGAAGACAGGGACGCTATTTTGGCTACACCTTC. Protein product: CASRGRQGRYFGYTF.

V and J are TRBV19 and TRBJ1-1; the D is unclear. CDR3 size: 15 residues. The V and J ends lost 2 bases and 4 bases respectively, with 14 bases between them. Looked up from germline, CDR1 is LNHDA and CDR2 is SQIVND (reference sequence). CDR3 in DNA: TGTGCCAGTAGTATATCGTTTCAGATTCTCACTGAAGCTTTCTTT. Protein: CASSISFQILTEAFF. The whole variable domain, filled in from reference TRBV19 and TRBJ1-1, reads DGGITQSPKYLFRKEGQNVTLSCEQNLNHDAMYWYRQDPGQGLRLIYYSQIVNDFQKGDIAEGYSVSREKKESFPLTVTSAQKNPTAFYLCASSISFQILTEAFFGQGTRLTVV.

The chain uses TRBV5-1 and TRBJ1-1, with no clear D. Germline V gene lookup returns CDR1 SGHRS and CDR2 YFSETQ. The CDR3 is made up of 15 amino acids. V lost 0 bases, J lost 6 bases, and 15 bases lay in between. The CDR3 here is CASSLVGGSGAEAFF. The CDR3 region has the DNA TGCGCCAGCAGCTTGGTAGGAGGATCGGGTGCTGAAGCTTTCTTT.

V and J are TRBV7-6 and TRBJ1-5; tentative D call: TRBD1 (5 bases). Germline-derived CDR1 and CDR2 are SGHVS and FNYEAQ. The CDR3 is made up of 16 amino acids. Trimming removed 4 bases from V and 1 base from J, with 14 bases in between. This chain's CDR3 is CASSSAGGVSNQPQHF. The CDR3 DNA reads as TGTGCCAGCAGCTCCGCGGGGGGGGTCAGCAATCAGCCCCAGCATTTT.

The chain recombines TRBV29-1 with TRBJ1-5, with TRBD1 identical over 7 bases. Losses at the gene ends were 5 bases for V and 4 bases for J; bases not matched to a gene: 2. CDR3 size: 12 residues. Per the germline V gene, CDR1 is SQVTM and CDR2 is ANQGSEA. The CDR3 is CSVMTGNQPQHF. DNA of the CDR3: TGCAGCGTTATGACAGGGAATCAGCCCCAGCATTTT.

The chain carries TRBV18 and TRBJ2-2, with unresolved D. Germline CDR1 KGHSH, CDR2 LQKENI. Trimming took 2 bases from V and 0 from J, leaving 7 bases between them. This CDR3 contains 15 residues. As DNA, the CDR3 is TGTGCCAGCTCACCAACAGATACGAACACCGGGGAGCTGTTTTTT. Protein product: CASSPTDTNTGELFF.

This rearrangement joins TRBV11-2 to TRBJ2-7; 7 bases line up with TRBD1. This CDR3 has 13 amino acids. The J segment lost 4 bases and the V segment lost 3 bases, leaving 3 bases of the junction unmatched. Germline loops: CDR1 SGHAT, CDR2 FQNNGV. The CDR3 sequence: CASSLGQPYEQYF. The CDR3 nucleotides read TGTGCCAGCAGCTTGGGACAGCCGTACGAGCAGTACTTC.

J is TRBJ2-1 and V is TRBV6-5; TRBD2 matches at 11 bases. The V gene's germline CDR1 is MNHEY and CDR2 SVGAGI. CDR3 length: 16 residues. V lost 0 bases to trimming and J lost 10 bases; unmatched junction nucleotides: 8. The CDR3: CASSYSKLAGAREQFF. CDR3 in DNA: TGTGCCAGCAGTTACTCGAAACTAGCGGGAGCTAGGGAGCAGTTCTTC.

The chain joins TRBV11-2 to TRBJ2-5, with D tentatively TRBD1 (6 bases). Germline V CDR1 and CDR2: SGHAT, FQNNGV. This CDR3 has 14 amino acids. V lost 0 bases and J lost 5, with 10 bases in between. CDR3 protein: CASSLDRGRETQYF. The DNA of the CDR3 is TGTGCCAGCAGCTTAGACAGGGGACGGGAGACCCAGTACTTC.